This TCR beta chain was captured by sequencing in a study of cytomegalovirus exposure and HLA in healthy donors. Study-level information: Caucasian-associated ancestry cluster membership applied to approximately 80% of several hundred genotyped donors. Study findings and constraints: Serostatus for CMV was the only available immune exposure information. Later analysis demonstrated an association between a missense DCLRE1C variant and TCR beta V- and J-gene trimming.

The germline V gene has CDR1 SNHLY and CDR2 FYNNEI. Trimming cost V 5 bases and J 5 bases, with 17 bases left between them. This CDR3 contains 15 residues. Worth noting for this clone: Its antigen is as yet unknown.

Primers for the PCR totalled 60 Vbeta and 13 Jbeta. The assay was immunoSEQ multiplex PCR, and TCRdb's table has in-frame clones only and misses some. The table has around 91,000 clones, around 80% seen once. Despite likely unrecorded immune exposures, the donors were nominally healthy at the time of sampling. The sequencing input was PBMCs. The clonotype comes from a male donor in good health and CMV-seropositive. The V call is TRBV2, the J call TRBJ2-3, with a weak D call TRBD1 (5 bases). The CDR3 DNA reads TGTGCCAGCAGTCTACAGGAGTTCCTGGGAGATACGCAGTATTTT. This encodes CASSLQEFLGDTQYF.